The clone carrying this T cell receptor (beta chain) was found many times. Its antigen is as yet unknown. Trimming shortened V by 6 bases and J by 5 bases, and 6 bases separated the two germline ends. Per the germline V gene, CDR1 is DFQATT and CDR2 is SNEGSKA (reference sequence). The CDR3 has 10 residues. Donors were drawn from the 120-subject validation cohort, separate from the roughly 700-subject first cohort. This sample is drawn from a study of cytomegalovirus exposure and HLA in healthy donors. About the research overall: A later analysis reported the same platform for the 90 to 150 validation repertoires and the roughly 650 first-cohort repertoires. Findings of the study overall: Generally TCR sequences proved uncommon, though certain public TCRs appeared in numerous donors.

Some clones are missing from TCRdb's copy, which holds only in-frame ones; the method was immunoSEQ multiplex PCR. The sample lists around 180,000 clones, 86% occurring once. This TCR came from a young woman in good health and CMV-seronegative. Sequenced sample: PBMCs. The chain links TRBV20-1 to TRBJ2-3; D unresolved. CDR3 DNA sequence: TGCAGTGCGTCGAGAGATACGCAGTATTTT. This gives the protein CSASRDTQYF.